These 10 T cell receptor beta chains share one sample of origin, sequenced in a study of molecular identifiers for immune sequencing clone quantification. TCRdb passed the PCR reads through MiXCR, listing each CDR3 protein once. The sample has approximately 550,000 distinct CDR3 sequences, 25% seen once. Sequencing input: naive CD8+ T cells from blood, with Jurkat cell RNA spiked in. The subset is: FACS-sorted CD8+CD4-CCR7+CD45RA+ naive T cells. All receptors derive from a human donor in good health. Some libraries in this study had Jurkat cell RNA spiked in.

On this clonotype itself: Its ends do not fully match the called genes, so a read error is possible. CDR3 in DNA: TGTGCCAGCAGTGAAGCGGGGACAGCGATCCAAGAGCCCCAGTACTTC. Protein: CASSEAGTAIQEPQYF. The chain employs TRBV2 and TRBJ2-5; the match to TRBD1 covers 7 bases. This CDR3 spans 16 amino acids. Germline V lookup: CDR1 SNHLY, CDR2 FYNNEI.

Remarks on this clonotype: Possible read error: a much larger clone is one base away. V gene TRBV20-1 combines with J gene TRBJ1-1, with 7 bases identical to TRBD1. Germline V lookup: CDR1 DFQATT, CDR2 SNEGSKA (reference sequence). The CDR3 is 15 residues long. The CDR3 is CSTDPSGTVNTEAIF. The CDR3 nucleotides are TGCAGCACGGATCCATCCGGGACAGTGAACACTGAAGCTATCTTT.

The chain couples TRBV6-5 to TRBJ1-5; D is uncertain. This CDR3 is built from 14 residues. V was shortened by 6 bases and J by 9 bases, with 18 bases between the two germline ends. The germline gives CDR1 MNHEY, CDR2 SVGAGI. CDR3 protein: CASSALREDRPQHF. The DNA of the CDR3 is TGTGCCAGCAGCGCATTAAGGGAGGATCGGCCCCAGCATTTT.

This clonotype was counted many times. The CDR3 DNA reads as TGTGCCAGTAGCCTGACTAGCTCTACGTGGGGGACCCAGTACTTC. It yields the protein CASSLTSSTWGTQYF. V and J are TRBV19 and TRBJ2-5, with 7 bases aligning to TRBD2. CDR1 LNHDA and CDR2 SQIVND come from the germline V gene (reference sequence). The CDR3 is made up of 15 amino acids. V trimming: 6 bases; J trimming: 7 bases; junction bases outside the gene matches: 14.

Only a few counts were recorded for this clonotype. J is TRBJ2-3 and V is TRBV13, with 9 nucleotides matching TRBD1. Per the germline V gene, CDR1 is PRHDT and CDR2 is FYEKMQ (reference sequence). The CDR3 totals 17 residues. Trimming removed 1 base from V and 3 bases from J; junction bases left unmatched: 8. CDR3 sequence reads: CASSLEYGTGMTDTQYF. CDR3 nucleotide sequence: TGTGCCAGCAGCTTAGAGTATGGGACAGGGATGACAGATACGCAGTATTTT.

In this sample, this clonotype turned up many times. Mismatch with germline at one junction end may stem from a read error. This rearrangement joins TRBV20-1 to TRBJ2-3; TRBD2 aligns across 7 bases. CDR1 is DFQATT and CDR2 is SNEGSKA in the germline V gene (reference sequence). This CDR3 spans 14 amino acids. CDR3: CSAPQPPTSEATGF. The CDR3 DNA reads as TGCAGTGCCCCCCAGCCCCCTACTAGCGAGGCCACGGGGTTT.

This clonotype occurred many times. The chain couples TRBV7-9 to TRBJ2-6; 8 bases fit TRBD2. V was pared by 7 bases and J by 9 bases, with 14 bases of the junction left unmatched. The CDR3 loop spans 16 amino acids. Germline CDR1 reads SEHNR; CDR2 reads FQNEAQ (reference sequence). The CDR3 region is CASTPGGTEYYNVLTF. CDR3 nucleotides: TGTGCCAGCACCCCGGGGGGGACGGAATATTACAACGTCCTGACTTTC.

This clonotype was observed a handful of times. The chain couples TRBV12-2 to TRBJ2-3; TRBD2, as called in the table, went unchecked against the DNA. TRBV12-2 is shown as a pseudogene. The CDR3 is 17 residues long. The CDR3 DNA sequence: TGTGCAAGTCGCTTCCCCGGACTAGCGGAGGGCAATGATACGCAGTATTTT. As protein: CASRFPGLAEGNDTQYF.

This clonotype was counted ten times or more. The V gene is TRBV7-9, the J gene TRBJ2-3; 13 nucleotides align to TRBD2. CDR1 and CDR2 (germline): SEHNR, FQNEAQ (reference sequence). V trimming: 5 bases; J trimming: 4 bases; junction bases outside the gene matches: 3. The CDR3 loop spans 15 amino acids. As DNA, the CDR3 is TGTGCCAGCAGCCCAACTAGCGGGAGGGCAGATACGCAGTATTTT. It translates to CASSPTSGRADTQYF.

This chain uses TRBV6-5 with TRBJ2-3; D remains ambiguous. The CDR3 spans 16 residues. Germline assignment: CDR1 MNHEY and CDR2 SVGAGI. Trimming pared 6 bases from V and 2 bases from J, leaving 18 bases between. CDR3 nucleotides: TGTGCCAGCAGCCACGAGTCCCGACGGATCACAGATACGCAGTATTTT. Residues: CASSHESRRITDTQYF.